This entry is about one T cell receptor (beta chain). The data stem from a study of radiotherapy plus CTLA-4 blockade in lung cancer. Study in general: Objective responses emerged in over 15% of patients, and around 30% attained disease control.

Germline CDR1 SEHNR, CDR2 FQNEAQ (reference sequence). The V and J ends lost 1 base and 6 bases respectively, with 7 bases between them. The CDR3 contains 13 residues. In chemo-refractory metastatic non-small-cell lung cancer, patients got ipilimumab CTLA-4 blockade together with focal radiation. Libraries were prepared by immunoSEQ multiplex PCR; TCRdb keeps only in-frame clonotypes and omits some of them. The sample has 110,000 or so clones, roughly 80% seen once. Specimen: peripheral blood, collected from a patient treated with radiotherapy plus ipilimumab. This sequence joins TRBV7-9 and TRBJ1-5; D is undetermined. This sequence originates from a human donor with non-small cell lung cancer who had a partial response to radiotherapy plus ipilimumab. CDR3 region: CASSLGGFQPQHF. The CDR3 region has the DNA TGTGCCAGCAGCTTAGGAGGGTTTCAGCCCCAGCATTTT.